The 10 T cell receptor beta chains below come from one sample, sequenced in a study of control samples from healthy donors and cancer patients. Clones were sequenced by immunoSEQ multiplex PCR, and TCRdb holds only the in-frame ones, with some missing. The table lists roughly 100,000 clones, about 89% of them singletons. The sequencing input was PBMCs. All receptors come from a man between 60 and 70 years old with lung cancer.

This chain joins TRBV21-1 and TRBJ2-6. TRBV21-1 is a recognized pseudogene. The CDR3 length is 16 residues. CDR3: CASRKGPPPGANVLTF. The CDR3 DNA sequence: TGTGCCAGCAGGAAGGGACCCCCTCCCGGGGCCAACGTCCTGACTTTC.

CDR3 in amino acids: CASSKVQGRPGGPYNSPLHF. In nucleotides, the CDR3 is TGTGCCAGCAGCAAGGTGCAGGGAAGACCCGGGGGTCCCTATAATTCACCCCTCCACTTT. The rearrangement joins TRBV27 to TRBJ1-6, with D tentatively TRBD1 (5 bases). CDR3 length: 20 residues. Trimming removed 6 bases at V and 2 bases at J, with 26 bases between. Looked up from germline, CDR1 is MNHEY and CDR2 is SMNVEV (reference sequence).

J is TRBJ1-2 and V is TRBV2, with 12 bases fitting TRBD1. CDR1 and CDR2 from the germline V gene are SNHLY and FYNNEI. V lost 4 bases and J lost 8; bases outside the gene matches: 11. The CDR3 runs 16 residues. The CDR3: CASSGYAGQGAVGYTF. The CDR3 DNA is TGTGCCAGCAGTGGATACGCGGGACAGGGGGCGGTAGGCTACACCTTC.

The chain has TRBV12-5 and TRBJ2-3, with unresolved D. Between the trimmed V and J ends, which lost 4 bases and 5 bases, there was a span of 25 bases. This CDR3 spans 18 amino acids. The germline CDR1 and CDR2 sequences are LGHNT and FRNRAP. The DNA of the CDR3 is TGTGCTAGTGGTTCTCTGGCAGATGGACGTAGGAGTGTAGATACGCAGTATTTT. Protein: CASGSLADGRRSVDTQYF.

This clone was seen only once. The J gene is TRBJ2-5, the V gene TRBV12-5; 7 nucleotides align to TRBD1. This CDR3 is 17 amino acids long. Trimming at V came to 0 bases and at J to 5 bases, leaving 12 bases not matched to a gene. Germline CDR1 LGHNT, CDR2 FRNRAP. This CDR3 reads CASGLVPDGTVWETQYF. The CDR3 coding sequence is TGTGCTAGTGGTTTGGTTCCGGACGGGACAGTATGGGAGACCCAGTACTTC.

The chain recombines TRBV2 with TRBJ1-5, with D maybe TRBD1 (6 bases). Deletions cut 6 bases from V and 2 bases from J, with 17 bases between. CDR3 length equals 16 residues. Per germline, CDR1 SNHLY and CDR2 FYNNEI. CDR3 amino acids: CASSPGAGGGNQPQHF. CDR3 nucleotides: TGTGCCAGCAGCCCAGGGGCGGGGGGCGGCAATCAGCCCCAGCATTTT.

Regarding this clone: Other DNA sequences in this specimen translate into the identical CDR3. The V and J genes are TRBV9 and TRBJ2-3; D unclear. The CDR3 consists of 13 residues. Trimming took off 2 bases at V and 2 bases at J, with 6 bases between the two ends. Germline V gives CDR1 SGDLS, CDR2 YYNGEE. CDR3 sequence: CASSVSLTDTQYF. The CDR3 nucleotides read TGTGCCAGCAGCGTGAGTCTCACAGATACGCAGTATTTT. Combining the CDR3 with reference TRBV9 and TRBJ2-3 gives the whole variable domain DSGVTQTPKHLITATGQRVTLRCSPRSGDLSVYWYQQSLDQGLQFLIQYYNGEERAKGNILERFSAQQFPDLHSELNLSSLELGDSALYFCASSVSLTDTQYFGPGTRLTVL.

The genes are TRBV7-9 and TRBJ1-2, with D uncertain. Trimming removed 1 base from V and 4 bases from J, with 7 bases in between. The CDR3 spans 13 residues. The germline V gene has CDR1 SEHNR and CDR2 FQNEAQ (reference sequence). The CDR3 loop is CASSLVGFYGYTF. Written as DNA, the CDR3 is TGTGCCAGCAGCTTAGTCGGGTTCTATGGCTACACCTTC.

CDR3 protein: CASRLRPGKDEPTQYF. In nucleotides, the CDR3 is TGCGCCAGCAGACTTAGACCCGGGAAGGATGAACCTACGCAGTATTTT. The genes are TRBV4-1 and TRBJ2-3, with a weak D call TRBD2 (5 bases). Trimming stripped 6 bases from V and 8 bases from J, with 24 bases between. In germline, CDR1 is MGHRA, CDR2 YSYEKL. CDR3 size: 16 residues.

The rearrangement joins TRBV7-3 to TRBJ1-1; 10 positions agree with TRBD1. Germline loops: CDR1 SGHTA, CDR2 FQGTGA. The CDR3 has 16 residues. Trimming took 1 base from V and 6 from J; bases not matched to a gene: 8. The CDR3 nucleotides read TGTGCCAGCAGCTTAAACCCAGGACAGGGGGGTTCTGAAGCTTTCTTT. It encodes CASSLNPGQGGSEAFF.